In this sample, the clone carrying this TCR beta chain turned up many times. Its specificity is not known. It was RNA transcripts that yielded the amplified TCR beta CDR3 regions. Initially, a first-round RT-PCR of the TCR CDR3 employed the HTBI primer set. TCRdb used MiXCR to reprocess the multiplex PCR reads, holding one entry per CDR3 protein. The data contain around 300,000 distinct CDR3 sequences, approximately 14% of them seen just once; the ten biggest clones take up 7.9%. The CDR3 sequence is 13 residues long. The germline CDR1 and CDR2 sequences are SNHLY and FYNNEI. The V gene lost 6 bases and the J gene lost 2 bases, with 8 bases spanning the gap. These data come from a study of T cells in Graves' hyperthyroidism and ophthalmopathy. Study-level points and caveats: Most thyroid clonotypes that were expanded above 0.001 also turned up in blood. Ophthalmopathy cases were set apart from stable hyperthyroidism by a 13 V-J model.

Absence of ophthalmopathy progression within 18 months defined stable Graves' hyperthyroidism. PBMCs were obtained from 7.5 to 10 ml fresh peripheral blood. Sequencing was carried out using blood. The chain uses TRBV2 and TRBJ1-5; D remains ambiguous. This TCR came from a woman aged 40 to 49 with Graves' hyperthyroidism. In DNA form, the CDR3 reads TGTGCCAGCAGGTACACCGGCAATCAGCCCCAGCATTTT. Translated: CASRYTGNQPQHF.